The T cell receptor (beta chain) under discussion was sequenced for a study of T cell repertoires in cytomegalovirus infection. TCRdb itself ran the reads through MiXCR, one entry per CDR3 protein. This table holds some 300,000 distinct CDR3 sequences, 15% to 20% found once. This clonotype was observed a few times. This clonotype was sampled from a human donor in good health (CMV status not recorded). Some clones in this sample may be carry-over from other donors' samples. The material sequenced was PBMCs.

CDR3 in amino acids: CASSLAQSGQPQHF. The CDR3, as DNA: TGCGCCAGCAGCTTGGCCCAGTCGGGTCAGCCCCAGCATTTT. This chain joins TRBV5-1 and TRBJ1-5, with D uncertain. Germline CDR1 and CDR2: SGHRS and YFSETQ. The V gene lost 0 bases and the J gene lost 6 bases, with 10 bases spanning the gap. The CDR3 runs to 14 residues.